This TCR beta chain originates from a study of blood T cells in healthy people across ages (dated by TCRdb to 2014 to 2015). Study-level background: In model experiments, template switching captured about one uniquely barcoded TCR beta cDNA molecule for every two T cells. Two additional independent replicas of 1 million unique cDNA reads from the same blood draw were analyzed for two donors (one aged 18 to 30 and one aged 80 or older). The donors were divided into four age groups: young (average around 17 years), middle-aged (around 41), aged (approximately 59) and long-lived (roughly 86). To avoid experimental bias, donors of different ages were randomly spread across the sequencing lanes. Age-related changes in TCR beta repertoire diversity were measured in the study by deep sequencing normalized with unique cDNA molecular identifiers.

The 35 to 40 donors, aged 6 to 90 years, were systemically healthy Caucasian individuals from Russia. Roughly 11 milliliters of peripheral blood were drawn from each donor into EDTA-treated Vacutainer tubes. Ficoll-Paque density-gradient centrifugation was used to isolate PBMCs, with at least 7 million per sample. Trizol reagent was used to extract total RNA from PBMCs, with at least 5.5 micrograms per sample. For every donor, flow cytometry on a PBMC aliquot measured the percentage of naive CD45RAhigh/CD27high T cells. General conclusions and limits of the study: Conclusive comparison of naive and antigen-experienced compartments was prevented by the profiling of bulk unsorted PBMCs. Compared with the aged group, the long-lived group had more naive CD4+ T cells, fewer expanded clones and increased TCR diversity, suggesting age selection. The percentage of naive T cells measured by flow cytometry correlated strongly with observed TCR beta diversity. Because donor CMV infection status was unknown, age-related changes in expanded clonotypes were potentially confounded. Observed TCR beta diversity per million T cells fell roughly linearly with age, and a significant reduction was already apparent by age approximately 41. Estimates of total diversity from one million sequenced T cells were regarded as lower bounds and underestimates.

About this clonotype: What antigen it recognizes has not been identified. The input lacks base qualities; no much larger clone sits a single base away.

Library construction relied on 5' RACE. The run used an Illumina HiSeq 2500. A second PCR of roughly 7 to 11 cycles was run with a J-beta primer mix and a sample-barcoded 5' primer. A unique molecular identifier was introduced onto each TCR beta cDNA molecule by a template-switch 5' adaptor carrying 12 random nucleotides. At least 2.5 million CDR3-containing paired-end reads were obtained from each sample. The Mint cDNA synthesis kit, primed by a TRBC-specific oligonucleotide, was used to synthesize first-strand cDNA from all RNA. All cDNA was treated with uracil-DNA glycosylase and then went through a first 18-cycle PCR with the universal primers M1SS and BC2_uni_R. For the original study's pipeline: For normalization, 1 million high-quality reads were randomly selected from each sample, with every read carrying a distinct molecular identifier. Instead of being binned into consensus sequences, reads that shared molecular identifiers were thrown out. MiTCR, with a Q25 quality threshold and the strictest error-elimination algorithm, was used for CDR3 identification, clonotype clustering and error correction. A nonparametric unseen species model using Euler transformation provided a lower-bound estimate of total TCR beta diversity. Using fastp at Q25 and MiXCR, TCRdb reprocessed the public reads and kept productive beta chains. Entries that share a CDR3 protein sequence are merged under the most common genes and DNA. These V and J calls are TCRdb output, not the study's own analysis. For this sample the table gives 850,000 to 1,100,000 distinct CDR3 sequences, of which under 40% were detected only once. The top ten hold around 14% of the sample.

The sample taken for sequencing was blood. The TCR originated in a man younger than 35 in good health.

The CDR3 region has the sequence CATRGRLFEQYF. The DNA reads as follows: TGTGCCACCAGGGGGCGTCTTTTCGAGCAGTACTTC. The chain joins TRBV2 to TRBJ2-7; 8 of the junction bases match TRBD1. Clipping removes 10 bases from V and 6 bases from J, with 8 as the unmatched junction base count. From the cysteine through the phenylalanine, the CDR3 covers 12 amino acids. The read is trimmed to its CDR3 DNA, 36 bases read in frame from base 1. From the germline V gene, CDR1 is SNHLY and CDR2 is FYNNEI.